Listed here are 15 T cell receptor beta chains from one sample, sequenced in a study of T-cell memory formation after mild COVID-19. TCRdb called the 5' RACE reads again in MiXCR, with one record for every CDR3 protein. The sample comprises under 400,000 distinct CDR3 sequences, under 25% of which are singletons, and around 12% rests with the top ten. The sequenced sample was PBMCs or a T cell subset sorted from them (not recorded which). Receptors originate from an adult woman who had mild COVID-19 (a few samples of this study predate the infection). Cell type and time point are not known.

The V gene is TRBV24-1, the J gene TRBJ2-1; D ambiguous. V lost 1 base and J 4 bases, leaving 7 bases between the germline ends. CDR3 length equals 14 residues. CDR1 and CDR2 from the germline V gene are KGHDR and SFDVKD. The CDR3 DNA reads TGTGCCACCAGTGATTTCTCCGGGTACAATGAGCAGTTCTTC. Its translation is CATSDFSGYNEQFF.

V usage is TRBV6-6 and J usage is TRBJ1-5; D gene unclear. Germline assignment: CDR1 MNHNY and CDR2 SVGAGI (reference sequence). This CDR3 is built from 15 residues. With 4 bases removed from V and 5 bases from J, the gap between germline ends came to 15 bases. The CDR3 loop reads CASSSYLGSDQPQHF. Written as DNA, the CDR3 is TGTGCCAGCAGTTCCTACTTGGGGTCCGATCAGCCCCAGCATTTT.

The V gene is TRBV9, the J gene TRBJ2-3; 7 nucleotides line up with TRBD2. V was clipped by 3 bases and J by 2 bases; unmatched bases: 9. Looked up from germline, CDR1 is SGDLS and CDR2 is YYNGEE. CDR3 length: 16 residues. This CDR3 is CASSAGSSGYTDTQYF. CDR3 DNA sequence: TGTGCCAGCAGCGCCGGGTCTAGCGGATACACAGATACGCAGTATTTT.

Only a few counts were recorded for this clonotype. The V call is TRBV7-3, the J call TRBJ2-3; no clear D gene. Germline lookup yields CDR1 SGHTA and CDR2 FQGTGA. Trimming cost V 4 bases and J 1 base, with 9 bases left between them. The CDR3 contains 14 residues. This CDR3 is CASSSRPGTDTQYF. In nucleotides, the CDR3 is TGTGCCAGCAGCTCTCGGCCGGGCACAGATACGCAGTATTTT.

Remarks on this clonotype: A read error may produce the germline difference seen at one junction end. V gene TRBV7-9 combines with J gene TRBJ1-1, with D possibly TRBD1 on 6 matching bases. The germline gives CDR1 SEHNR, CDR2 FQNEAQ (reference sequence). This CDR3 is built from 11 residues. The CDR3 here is CAGSYRDEAFF. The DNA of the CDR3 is TGTGCCGGCAGTTACAGGGATGAAGCTTTCTTT. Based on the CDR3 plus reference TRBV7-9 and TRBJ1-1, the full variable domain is DTGVSQNPRHKITKRGQNVTFRCDPISEHNRLYWYRQTLGQGPEFLTYFQNEAQLEKSRLLSDRFSAERPKGSFSTLEIQRTEQGDSAMYLCAGSYRDEAFFGQGTRLTVV.

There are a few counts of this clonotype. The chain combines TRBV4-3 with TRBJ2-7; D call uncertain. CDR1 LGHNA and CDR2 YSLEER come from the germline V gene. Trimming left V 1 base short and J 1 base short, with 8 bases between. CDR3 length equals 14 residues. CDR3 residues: CASSQVTDSYEQYF. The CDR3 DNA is TGCGCCAGCAGCCAAGTCACAGATTCCTACGAGCAGTACTTC.

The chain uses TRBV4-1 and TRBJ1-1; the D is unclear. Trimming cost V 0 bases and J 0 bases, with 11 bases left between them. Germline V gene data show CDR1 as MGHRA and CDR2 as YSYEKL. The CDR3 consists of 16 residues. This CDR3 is CASSQEPVAVNTEAFF. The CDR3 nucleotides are TGCGCCAGCAGCCAAGAACCGGTGGCAGTGAACACTGAAGCTTTCTTT.

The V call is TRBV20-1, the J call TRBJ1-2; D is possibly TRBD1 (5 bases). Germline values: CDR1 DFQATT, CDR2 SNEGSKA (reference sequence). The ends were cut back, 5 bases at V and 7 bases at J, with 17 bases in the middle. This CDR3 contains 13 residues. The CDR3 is CSARPSLRGGYTF. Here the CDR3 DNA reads TGCAGTGCTCGCCCGTCCTTAAGGGGTGGCTACACCTTC.

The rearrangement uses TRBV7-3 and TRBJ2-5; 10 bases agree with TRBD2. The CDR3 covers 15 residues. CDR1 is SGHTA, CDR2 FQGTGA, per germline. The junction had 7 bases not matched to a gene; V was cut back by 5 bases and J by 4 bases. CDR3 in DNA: TGTGCCAGCAGCCGCGGACTAGCGGTTACAGAGACCCAGTACTTC. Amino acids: CASSRGLAVTETQYF.

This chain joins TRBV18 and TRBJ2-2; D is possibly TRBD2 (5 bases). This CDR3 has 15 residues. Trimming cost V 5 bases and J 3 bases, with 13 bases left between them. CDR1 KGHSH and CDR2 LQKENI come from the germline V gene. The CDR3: CASSSTLLDTGELFF. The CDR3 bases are TGTGCCAGCTCATCCACCCTACTAGACACCGGGGAGCTGTTTTTT.

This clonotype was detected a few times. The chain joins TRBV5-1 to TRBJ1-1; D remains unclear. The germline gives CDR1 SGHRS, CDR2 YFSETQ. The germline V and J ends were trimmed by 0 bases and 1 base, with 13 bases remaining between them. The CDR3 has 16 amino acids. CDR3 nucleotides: TGCGCCAGCAGCTTGGTGTTGGCGGGAACGAACACTGAAGCTTTCTTT. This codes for CASSLVLAGTNTEAFF.

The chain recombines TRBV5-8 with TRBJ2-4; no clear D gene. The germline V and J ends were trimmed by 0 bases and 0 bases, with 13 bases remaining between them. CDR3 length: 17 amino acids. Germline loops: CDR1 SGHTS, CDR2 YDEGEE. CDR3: CASSLAVASLAKNIQYF. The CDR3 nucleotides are TGTGCCAGCAGCTTGGCCGTAGCCAGTCTAGCCAAAAACATTCAGTACTTC.

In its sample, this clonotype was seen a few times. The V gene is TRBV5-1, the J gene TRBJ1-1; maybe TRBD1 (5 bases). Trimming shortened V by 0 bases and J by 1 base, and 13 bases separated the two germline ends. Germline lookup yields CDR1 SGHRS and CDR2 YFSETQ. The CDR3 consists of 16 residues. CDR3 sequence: CASSLAGAGTNTEAFF. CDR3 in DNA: TGCGCCAGCAGCTTGGCCGGGGCAGGGACGAACACTGAAGCTTTCTTT.

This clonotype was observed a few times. The CDR3 nucleotides read TGTGCCAGCAGCCAGTTTGACAGGGCCAACTATGGCTACACCTTC. Translating it yields CASSQFDRANYGYTF. The chain joins TRBV3-1 to TRBJ1-2; TRBD1 agrees at 7 bases. There are 15 residues in the CDR3. The V gene end was trimmed by 3 bases and the J gene end by 2 bases; junction bases not matched to a gene: 6. Germline CDR1 and CDR2: LGHDT and YNNKEL (reference sequence).

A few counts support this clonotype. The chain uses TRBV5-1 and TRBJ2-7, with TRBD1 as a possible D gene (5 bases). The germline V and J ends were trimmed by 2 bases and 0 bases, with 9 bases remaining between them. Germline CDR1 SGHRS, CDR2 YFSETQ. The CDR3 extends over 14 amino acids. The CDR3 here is CASSLKGNSYEQYF. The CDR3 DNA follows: TGCGCCAGCAGCTTAAAGGGGAACTCCTACGAGCAGTACTTC.